The 18 T cell receptor beta chains below were found in one sample sequenced in a study of T cells in Graves' hyperthyroidism and ophthalmopathy. Amplification of TCR beta CDR3 regions was performed using RNA transcripts as template. Primed by the HTBI set, a first-round RT-PCR was run on the TCR CDR3. TCRdb re-derived calls from the multiplex PCR reads in MiXCR, one entry per CDR3 protein. The table has approximately 380,000 distinct CDR3 sequences, around 15% seen once; the top ten hold approximately 29%. Sequenced: blood. The source is a man over 45 with Graves' ophthalmopathy.

This rearrangement joins TRBV29-1 to TRBJ2-5; D may be TRBD1 (7 bases). Germline CDR1 and CDR2: SQVTM and ANQGSEA. This CDR3 comprises 15 residues. Trimming cost V 1 base and J 1 base, with 13 bases left between them. The CDR3 sequence: CSVEGWQGGQETQYF. The CDR3 nucleotides read TGCAGCGTTGAAGGTTGGCAGGGGGGCCAAGAGACCCAGTACTTC.

This clonotype occurred many times. This chain joins TRBV28 and TRBJ1-1; D possibly corresponds to TRBD1 (6 bases). The germline V and J ends were trimmed by 6 bases and 3 bases, with 20 bases remaining between them. The CDR3 has 16 residues. Germline loops: CDR1 MDHEN, CDR2 SYDVKM. CDR3 bases: TGTGCCAGCAGGGGGTGGACAGCCCTAGGTGACACTGAAGCTTTCTTT. Protein: CASRGWTALGDTEAFF.

The rearrangement uses TRBV4-1 and TRBJ2-1; 13 bases match TRBD2. The V segment lost 8 bases and the J segment 3 bases; nucleotides outside the gene matches: 10. Germline V gives CDR1 MGHRA, CDR2 YSYEKL. The CDR3 length is 17 residues. The CDR3 nucleotides are TGCGCCAGCGCATGGTCCAGGACTAGCGGGGGCTACAATGAGCAGTTCTTC. It translates to CASAWSRTSGGYNEQFF.

V gene TRBV20-1 combines with J gene TRBJ2-1; D is ambiguous. Germline CDR1 is DFQATT and CDR2 is SNEGSKA (reference sequence). The CDR3 spans 15 residues. V was cut by 4 bases and J by 4 bases, with 17 bases left in between. CDR3 sequence: CSAKASEGSYNEQFF. The CDR3 DNA sequence: TGCAGTGCTAAGGCCTCAGAAGGGTCTTACAATGAGCAGTTCTTC.

This clonotype was observed at least ten times. The rearrangement links TRBV16 to TRBJ1-3, with D perhaps TRBD1 (5 bases). Germline values: CDR1 KGHSY, CDR2 FQNENV. Trimming took off 3 bases at V and 0 bases at J, with 12 bases between the two ends. CDR3 length equals 16 residues. The CDR3 sequence is CASSQGRPSSGNTIYF. The CDR3 DNA follows: TGTGCCAGCAGCCAGGGACGACCAAGCTCTGGAAACACCATATATTTT.

This clonotype turned up a few times. The chain couples TRBV4-1 to TRBJ1-1; possibly TRBD1 for D (5 bases). Germline CDR1 and CDR2: MGHRA and YSYEKL. Trimming pared 1 base from V and 1 base from J, leaving 13 bases between. The CDR3 contains 16 residues. CDR3 coding DNA: TGCGCCAGCAGCCAAGCCCCTTTGGGGGAGAACACTGAAGCTTTCTTT. Residues: CASSQAPLGENTEAFF.

The rearrangement uses TRBV6-1 and TRBJ2-1; 11 nucleotides line up with TRBD2. There are 15 residues in the CDR3. The germline V gene encodes CDR1 MNHNS and CDR2 SASEGT. After removal of 7 bases from V and 3 bases from J, the junction contained 5 bases not matched to a gene. CDR3 protein: CASILTSGIYNEQFF. CDR3 sequence (DNA): TGTGCCAGCATTCTGACTAGCGGGATCTACAATGAGCAGTTCTTC.

This clonotype was seen ten or more times. The V gene is TRBV28, the J gene TRBJ1-5; tentative D call: TRBD1 (5 bases). Germline loops: CDR1 MDHEN, CDR2 SYDVKM. V lost 6 bases and J lost 4, with 19 bases in between. This CDR3 region has 16 residues. The chain's CDR3 is CASSPMRGWGNQPQHF. The CDR3 DNA follows: TGTGCCAGCAGCCCTATGAGGGGATGGGGGAATCAGCCCCAGCATTTT.

There are a few counts of this clonotype. This may arise from a read error, as a much more abundant clone is one base away. The rearrangement joins TRBV5-1 to TRBJ1-2, with D possibly matching TRBD1 (5 bases). This CDR3 is 13 amino acids long. Germline V gives CDR1 SGHRS, CDR2 YFSETQ. The CDR3 DNA is TGCGCCAGCAACTTGGAGGCAGGGCATGGCTACACCTTC. Its protein product is CASNLEAGHGYTF. Filled out from reference TRBV5-1 and TRBJ1-2, the complete variable domain reads KAGVTQTPRYLIKTRGQQVTLSCSPISGHRSVSWYQQTPGQGLQFLFEYFSETQRNKGNFPGRFSGRQFSNSRSEMNVSTLELGDSALYLCASNLEAGHGYTFGSGTRLTVV.

This clonotype was observed a single time. This chain uses TRBV27 with TRBJ2-7, with a tentative D call TRBD2 (6 bases). The V gene lost 2 bases and the J gene lost 6 bases, with 14 bases spanning the gap. The germline V gene has CDR1 MNHEY and CDR2 SMNVEV (reference sequence). The CDR3 is made up of 14 amino acids. In DNA, the CDR3 is TGTGCCAGCAGTTTACTTGGGAGGAGAGGCGAGCAGTACTTC. Its translation is CASSLLGRRGEQYF.

This clonotype was seen ten or more times. The rearrangement uses TRBV2 and TRBJ2-5, with unresolved D. The CDR3 spans 16 residues. Germline CDR1 reads SNHLY; CDR2 reads FYNNEI. V was clipped by 3 bases and J by 4 bases, with 18 bases between them. DNA for the CDR3: TGTGCCAGCAGTGAGTTTTGGACCGAAGGGCGAGAGACCCAGTACTTC. The encoded protein is CASSEFWTEGRETQYF.

This chain joins TRBV20-1 and TRBJ2-7; a weak D match, TRBD2 (6 bases). The CDR3 is made up of 14 amino acids. Germline V gives CDR1 DFQATT, CDR2 SNEGSKA (reference sequence). Trimming took 5 bases from V and 6 from J, leaving 20 bases between them. The CDR3 DNA follows: TGCAGTGCTCGAACGGGAGATGGATTTCCCGAGCAGTACTTC. Amino acid sequence: CSARTGDGFPEQYF.

This clonotype was recorded a few times. The chain employs TRBV4-1 and TRBJ2-7; TRBD2 is a possible D gene (6 bases). With 5 bases removed from V and 1 base from J, the gap between germline ends came to 12 bases. The CDR3 runs 14 residues. Germline V gene sequence: CDR1 MGHRA, CDR2 YSYEKL. The CDR3 DNA sequence: TGCGCCAGCAGCGCACACGGACTATCCTACGAGCAGTACTTC. Protein sequence: CASSAHGLSYEQYF.

This clonotype has ten or more counts. The chain uses TRBV20-1 and TRBJ2-1; 8 bases agree with TRBD1. The V gene end was trimmed by 5 bases and the J gene end by 0 bases; junction bases not matched to a gene: 3. Germline V gene sequence: CDR1 DFQATT, CDR2 SNEGSKA (reference sequence). CDR3 length: 14 amino acids. The CDR3 loop reads CSAGQGSSYNEQFF. CDR3 coding DNA: TGCAGTGCTGGACAGGGAAGCTCCTACAATGAGCAGTTCTTC.

In this sample, this clonotype turned up a few times. V and J are TRBV29-1 and TRBJ2-5, with a tentative D call TRBD1 (6 bases). Trimming stripped 6 bases from V and 4 bases from J, with 12 bases between. From germline, CDR1 is SQVTM and CDR2 ANQGSEA. The CDR3 length is 12 residues. In DNA, the CDR3 is TGCAGCGTAGGGGGTTGGGGAGAGACCCAGTACTTC. This encodes CSVGGWGETQYF.

This clonotype was seen at least ten times. The rearrangement joins TRBV5-1 to TRBJ2-5; possibly TRBD1 for D (5 bases). V dropped 2 bases and J dropped 4 bases, with 9 bases sitting between them. This CDR3 is 13 amino acids long. CDR1 and CDR2 from the germline V gene are SGHRS and YFSETQ. As DNA, the CDR3 is TGCGCCAGCAGCTTAGGGGTTCTAGAGACCCAGTACTTC. Its protein product is CASSLGVLETQYF.

This clonotype has ten or more counts. The rearrangement joins TRBV2 to TRBJ2-3; 9 bases line up with TRBD2. The V gene end was trimmed by 0 bases and the J gene end by 0 bases; junction bases not matched to a gene: 7. CDR3 size: 18 residues. Germline V gene lookup returns CDR1 SNHLY and CDR2 FYNNEI. The CDR3 sequence: CASSEAIAGEISTDTQYF. Here the CDR3 DNA reads TGTGCCAGCAGTGAAGCGATAGCGGGAGAAATTAGCACAGATACGCAGTATTTT.

This clonotype showed up many times. This chain joins TRBV19 and TRBJ1-5; 10 nucleotides line up with TRBD1. Germline CDR1 LNHDA, CDR2 SQIVND (reference sequence). This CDR3 contains 15 residues. J gave up 6 bases and V 6 bases, and 8 bases lay outside the gene matches. CDR3 in amino acids: CASSGRDRGGQPQHF. In nucleotides, the CDR3 is TGTGCCAGTAGCGGACGGGACAGGGGCGGTCAGCCCCAGCATTTT.